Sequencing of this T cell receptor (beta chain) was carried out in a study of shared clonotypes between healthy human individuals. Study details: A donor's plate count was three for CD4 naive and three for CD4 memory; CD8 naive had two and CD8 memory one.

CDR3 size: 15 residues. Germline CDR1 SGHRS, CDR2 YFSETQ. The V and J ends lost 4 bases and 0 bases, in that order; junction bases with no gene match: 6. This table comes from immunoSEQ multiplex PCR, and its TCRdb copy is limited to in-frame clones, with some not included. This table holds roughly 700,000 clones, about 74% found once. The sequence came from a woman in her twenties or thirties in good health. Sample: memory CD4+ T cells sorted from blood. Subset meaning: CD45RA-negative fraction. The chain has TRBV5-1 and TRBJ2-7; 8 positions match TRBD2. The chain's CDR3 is CASSAATSVSYEQYF. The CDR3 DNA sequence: TGCGCCAGCAGCGCCGCGACTAGCGTCTCCTACGAGCAGTACTTC. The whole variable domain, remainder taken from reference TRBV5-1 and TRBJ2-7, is KAGVTQTPRYLIKTRGQQVTLSCSPISGHRSVSWYQQTPGQGLQFLFEYFSETQRNKGNFPGRFSGRQFSNSRSEMNVSTLELGDSALYLCASSAATSVSYEQYFGPGTRLTVT.